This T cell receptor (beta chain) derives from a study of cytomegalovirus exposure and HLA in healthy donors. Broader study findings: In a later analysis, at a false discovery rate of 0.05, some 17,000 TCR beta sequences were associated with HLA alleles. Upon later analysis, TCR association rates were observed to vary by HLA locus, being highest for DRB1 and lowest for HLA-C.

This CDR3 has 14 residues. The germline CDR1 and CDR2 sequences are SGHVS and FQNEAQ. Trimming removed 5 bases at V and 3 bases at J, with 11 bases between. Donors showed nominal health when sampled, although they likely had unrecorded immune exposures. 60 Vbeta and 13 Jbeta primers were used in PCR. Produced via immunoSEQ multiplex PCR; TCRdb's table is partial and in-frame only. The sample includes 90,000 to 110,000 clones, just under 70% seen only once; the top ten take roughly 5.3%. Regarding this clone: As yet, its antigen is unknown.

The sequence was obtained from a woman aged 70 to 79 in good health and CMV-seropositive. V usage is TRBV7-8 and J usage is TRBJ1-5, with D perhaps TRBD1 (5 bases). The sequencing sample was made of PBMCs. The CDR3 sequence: CASSPDSLNQPQHF. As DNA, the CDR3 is TGTGCCAGCAGCCCCGACAGCCTCAATCAGCCCCAGCATTTT. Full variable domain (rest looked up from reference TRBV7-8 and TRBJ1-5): GAGVSQSPRYKVAKRGQDVALRCDPISGHVSLFWYQQALGQGPEFLTYFQNEAQLDKSGLPSDRFFAERPEGSVSTLKIQRTQQEDSAVYLCASSPDSLNQPQHFGDGTRLSIL.